These 20 T cell receptor beta chains were sequenced from one sample in a study of Ad26.COV2.S vaccination and SARS-CoV-2 variants. The data were produced by immunoSEQ multiplex PCR, yet TCRdb's version contains in-frame clones alone and is incomplete. In the table there are around 94,000 clones, over 60% of which are singletons. This sample comprised peripheral blood, obtained after recovery from COVID-19. These receptors were collected from a human donor who had recovered from COVID-19.

This clone was counted ten times or more. DNA for the CDR3: TGTGCCACCCAAAGGCCTACTAGCGGGGGTAGGGAGCAGTACTTC. It yields the protein CATQRPTSGGREQYF. The chain couples TRBV6-5 to TRBJ2-7, with 11 positions matching TRBD2. This CDR3 is built from 15 residues. The V gene end was trimmed by 10 bases and the J gene end by 7 bases; junction bases not matched to a gene: 15. CDR1 is MNHEY, CDR2 SVGAGI, per germline.

The gene calls are TRBV7-9 and TRBJ2-1; 10 nucleotides align to TRBD1. Germline V gene data show CDR1 as SEHNR and CDR2 as FQNEAQ (reference sequence). The V segment lost 5 bases and the J segment 6 bases; nucleotides outside the gene matches: 4. This CDR3 has 14 residues. For the CDR3, the DNA is TGTGCCAGCAGCCAGGGACAGGGGATCAATGAGCAGTTCTTC. Translated, it gives CASSQGQGINEQFF. The full variable domain, its missing parts supplied by reference TRBV7-9 and TRBJ2-1, is DTGVSQNPRHKITKRGQNVTFRCDPISEHNRLYWYRQTLGQGPEFLTYFQNEAQLEKSRLLSDRFSAERPKGSFSTLEIQRTEQGDSAMYLCASSQGQGINEQFFGPGTRLTVL.

The chain uses TRBV9 and TRBJ2-1; 8 bases match TRBD2. In germline, CDR1 is SGDLS, CDR2 YYNGEE. CDR3 length: 15 residues. Germline trimming cut 8 bases from V and 0 bases from J; bases unmatched to any gene: 7. In DNA, the CDR3 is TGTGCCAGTTGCCCGGGGGGGAGCTCCTACAATGAGCAGTTCTTC. This translates into CASCPGGSSYNEQFF. Looking up the rest from reference TRBV9 and TRBJ2-1 gives the full variable domain: DSGVTQTPKHLITATGQRVTLRCSPRSGDLSVYWYQQSLDQGLQFLIQYYNGEERAKGNILERFSAQQFPDLHSELNLSSLELGDSALYFCASCPGGSSYNEQFFGPGTRLTVL.

The chain employs TRBV3-1 (or the pseudogene TRBV3-2) and TRBJ2-4, with D uncertain. From germline, CDR1 is LGHDT and CDR2 YNNKEL (reference sequence). Trimming stripped 1 base from V and 1 base from J, with 2 bases between. CDR3 length equals 13 residues. The CDR3 sequence: CASSQVAKNIQYF. In DNA, the CDR3 is TGTGCCAGCAGCCAAGTGGCCAAAAACATTCAGTACTTC.

The rearrangement joins TRBV5-1 to TRBJ2-6; D is undetermined. Per the germline V gene, CDR1 is SGHRS and CDR2 is YFSETQ. The CDR3 totals 14 residues. The V gene lost 4 bases and the J gene lost 3 bases, with 8 bases spanning the gap. CDR3 region: CASSPVDGANVLTF. The CDR3 DNA sequence: TGCGCCAGCAGCCCAGTGGATGGGGCCAACGTCCTGACTTTC.

V gene TRBV5-4 combines with J gene TRBJ1-2; TRBD1 aligns across 11 bases. Trimming removed 3 bases from V and 6 bases from J; junction bases left unmatched: 4. The CDR3 length is 14 residues. From germline, CDR1 is SGHNT and CDR2 YYREEE (reference sequence). The CDR3: CASSWTGGSDGYTF. For the CDR3, the DNA is TGTGCCAGCAGCTGGACAGGGGGCAGCGATGGCTACACCTTC.

The chain uses TRBV7-2 and TRBJ2-1, with TRBD2 identical over 10 bases. J lost 3 bases, V lost 4 bases, and 3 bases had no gene match. Germline values: CDR1 SGHTA, CDR2 FQGNSA. The CDR3 covers 15 residues. Here the CDR3 reads CASSYPSGGYNEQFF. CDR3 bases: TGTGCCAGCAGCTACCCTAGCGGGGGCTACAATGAGCAGTTCTTC.

V gene TRBV11-2 combines with J gene TRBJ2-7, with D perhaps assigned TRBD1 or TRBD2 (6 bases each). Germline lookup yields CDR1 SGHAT and CDR2 FQNNGV. The CDR3 contains 15 residues. V was clipped by 3 bases and J by 1 base, with 13 bases between them. CDR3 residues: CASSFNREASYEQYF. CDR3 nucleotides: TGTGCCAGCAGCTTTAACAGGGAGGCGTCCTACGAGCAGTACTTC.

This chain uses TRBV6-1 with TRBJ2-7, with D unclear. Germline V gene sequence: CDR1 MNHNS, CDR2 SASEGT. The CDR3 loop spans 15 amino acids. The V end was cut by 3 bases, the J end by 3 bases, with 15 bases between. CDR3 residues: CASSDYYGVYYEQYF. The CDR3 DNA follows: TGTGCCAGCAGTGATTATTATGGAGTTTACTACGAGCAGTACTTC.

The V and J genes are TRBV14 and TRBJ1-4; a possible D gene is TRBD1 (6 bases). The germline V and J ends were trimmed by 1 base and 6 bases, with 12 bases remaining between them. The germline V gene has CDR1 SGHDN and CDR2 FVKESK. The CDR3 covers 15 residues. Here the CDR3 DNA reads TGTGCCAGCAGCCAAGGGGGGCAGGGGTATGAAAAACTGTTTTTT. It specifies CASSQGGQGYEKLFF.

This clone was detected only once. V is TRBV6-6 and J is TRBJ2-3, with TRBD2 identical over 8 bases. Per germline, CDR1 MNHNY and CDR2 SVGAGI (reference sequence). With V trimmed by 7 bases and J by 5 bases, 8 bases remained unmatched. The CDR3 contains 14 residues. CDR3: CASKTGGPGDTQYF. CDR3 coding DNA: TGTGCCAGCAAAACGGGGGGGCCTGGAGATACGCAGTATTTT.

The chain combines TRBV12-3 or TRBV12-4 with TRBJ1-2; weak D call: TRBD1 (6 bases). The ends were cut back, 6 bases at V and 7 bases at J, with 15 bases in the middle. The CDR3 sequence is 13 residues long. The CDR3 DNA reads TGTGCCAGCAGCCAAACTGGGACATCTGGCTACACCTTC. Translation gives CASSQTGTSGYTF.

This rearrangement joins TRBV7-9 to TRBJ2-2; D remains ambiguous. The CDR3 is 15 amino acids. In germline, CDR1 is SEHNR, CDR2 FQNEAQ (reference sequence). V shed 2 bases and J shed 1 base, with 8 bases lying between them. The CDR3 DNA reads as TGTGCCAGCAGCTTAATGGCGCAGAACACCGGGGAGCTGTTTTTT. Protein product: CASSLMAQNTGELFF.

V gene TRBV6-6 combines with J gene TRBJ2-1; unclear D gene. Germline V gene data show CDR1 as MNHNY and CDR2 as SVGAGI (reference sequence). Trimming shortened V by 4 bases and J by 6 bases, and 10 bases separated the two germline ends. This CDR3 has 13 residues. The CDR3 DNA reads TGTGCCAGCAGTTCCTATAGTACCAATGAGCAGTTCTTC. Its translation is CASSSYSTNEQFF.

Only a few counts were recorded for this clone. The chain uses TRBV27 and TRBJ1-2, with a tentative D call TRBD1 (5 bases). The CDR3 extends over 17 amino acids. V was pared by 5 bases and J by 4 bases, with 23 bases between. CDR1 MNHEY and CDR2 SMNVEV come from the germline V gene (reference sequence). CDR3 nucleotide sequence: TGTGCCAGCAGTCTACTCCCCCGGGACGGCATTTCCTATGGCTACACCTTC. Protein sequence: CASSLLPRDGISYGYTF.

The CDR3 DNA sequence: TGTGCCAGCAGCCCCCTAGCGGGGCACTACCAAGAGACCCAGTACTTC. Protein product: CASSPLAGHYQETQYF. The chain employs TRBV5-4 and TRBJ2-5; TRBD2 agrees at 9 bases. Germline trimming cut 4 bases from V and 0 bases from J; bases unmatched to any gene: 7. Germline assignment: CDR1 SGHNT and CDR2 YYREEE (reference sequence). This CDR3 is built from 16 residues.

V is TRBV4-1 and J is TRBJ1-4, with TRBD1 matching over 8 bases. The V segment lost 3 bases and the J segment 9 bases; nucleotides outside the gene matches: 9. Germline V gives CDR1 MGHRA, CDR2 YSYEKL. The CDR3 totals 15 residues. The DNA of the CDR3 is TGCGCCAGCAGCCATCCGGACAGGGAAATGAAAAAACTGTTTTTT. Translated: CASSHPDREMKKLFF.

The rearrangement links TRBV7-2 to TRBJ2-1; 7 positions agree with TRBD2. Germline V CDR1 and CDR2: SGHTA, FQGNSA. The CDR3 consists of 14 residues. The junction had 6 bases not matched to a gene; V was cut back by 5 bases and J by 5 bases. CDR3 amino acids: CASSQGLGNNEQFF. CDR3 coding DNA: TGTGCCAGCAGCCAAGGACTAGGGAACAATGAGCAGTTCTTC.

The chain combines TRBV29-1 with TRBJ1-4, with 9 bases fitting TRBD1. Germline V gene sequence: CDR1 SQVTM, CDR2 ANQGSEA. V lost 3 bases and J lost 5; bases outside the gene matches: 7. The CDR3 consists of 15 residues. The CDR3 loop is CSVDRTGTGNEKLFF. The CDR3 DNA sequence: TGCAGCGTTGACCGCACCGGGACAGGGAATGAAAAACTGTTTTTT.

The J gene is TRBJ2-7, the V gene TRBV11-2, with D hard to call. Looked up from germline, CDR1 is SGHAT and CDR2 is FQNNGV. The CDR3 sequence is 13 residues long. Trimming took off 5 bases at V and 4 bases at J, with 12 bases between the two ends. For the CDR3, the DNA is TGTGCCAGCAGCGAACCGGAACTATACGAGCAGTACTTC. It encodes CASSEPELYEQYF.